These T cell receptor beta chains were read from a single sample in a study of blood T cells in healthy people across ages. TCRdb fed the 5' RACE reads into MiXCR, producing one record per CDR3 protein. There are approximately 690,000 distinct CDR3 sequences in the sample; around 43% occur only once, and about 32% lies in the top ten. Specimen: blood. These receptors all stem from a man older than 75 in good health. Each CDR3 is given without its conserved first and last residue. The size entry is marked missing in some rows and otherwise reads once, few, many or a size class.

clone_size: few
v_call: TRBV20-1
j_call: TRBJ2-6
cdr3_aa: SARDRQGPVSGANVLT

clone_size: NA
v_call: TRBV27
j_call: TRBJ2-6
cdr3_aa: ASSLLSHTGANVLT

clone_size: NA
v_call: TRBV2
j_call: TRBJ2-2
cdr3_aa: ASSSFTGTGELF

clone_size: few
v_call: TRBV12-3/TRBV12-4
j_call: TRBJ2-3
cdr3_aa: ASRSGTSGSTDTQY

clone_size: NA
v_call: TRBV6-6
j_call: TRBJ2-5
cdr3_aa: ASRGSGVQETQY

clone_size: NA
v_call: TRBV27
j_call: TRBJ1-6
cdr3_aa: ASSSTGPLGSPLH

clone_size: NA
v_call: TRBV20-1
j_call: TRBJ1-5
cdr3_aa: SATGQGQQPQH

clone_size: NA
v_call: TRBV5-1
j_call: TRBJ1-1
cdr3_aa: ASRSERGGTEAF

clone_size: few
v_call: TRBV5-1
j_call: TRBJ1-6
cdr3_aa: ASRNGQGDSPLH

clone_size: NA
v_call: TRBV28
j_call: TRBJ1-2
cdr3_aa: ASQMGGNYGYT

clone_size: few
v_call: TRBV20-1
j_call: TRBJ2-5
cdr3_aa: SARPGTAKETQY

clone_size: NA
v_call: TRBV6-4
j_call: TRBJ1-1
cdr3_aa: ASRTDEGNTEAF

clone_size: NA
v_call: TRBV6-4
j_call: TRBJ2-3
cdr3_aa: ASSSREGLDTQY

clone_size: NA
v_call: TRBV27
j_call: TRBJ1-1
cdr3_aa: ASSLLPGGSTEAF

clone_size: NA
v_call: TRBV7-9
j_call: TRBJ1-2
cdr3_aa: ASRIPFGTGNYGYT

clone_size: few
v_call: TRBV5-5
j_call: TRBJ2-7
cdr3_aa: ASSLWTGPYEQY

clone_size: NA
v_call: TRBV7-3
j_call: TRBJ2-6
cdr3_aa: ASSPTSAGANVLT

clone_size: many
v_call: TRBV7-2
j_call: TRBJ2-5
cdr3_aa: ASSTRQGWETQY

clone_size: NA
v_call: TRBV20-1
j_call: TRBJ2-6
cdr3_aa: SARSGQAPSGANVLT

clone_size: NA
v_call: TRBV7-2
j_call: TRBJ2-7
cdr3_aa: ASSFGMGDEQY

clone_size: NA
v_call: TRBV6-2/TRBV6-3
j_call: TRBJ2-4
cdr3_aa: ASTLRLRPGQGNIQY

clone_size: few
v_call: TRBV4-1
j_call: TRBJ1-6
cdr3_aa: ASSQVGVWGDSPLH

clone_size: NA
v_call: TRBV7-6
j_call: TRBJ2-5
cdr3_aa: ASSSDRGLYGQY

clone_size: NA
v_call: TRBV7-9
j_call: TRBJ2-5
cdr3_aa: ASRKSGTGVKNEQY

clone_size: NA
v_call: TRBV20-1
j_call: TRBJ2-5
cdr3_aa: SAPQVASGIEAQY